This TCR beta chain was sequenced in a study of shared clonotypes between healthy human individuals. Findings and caveats of the study: The generation probabilities recorded for non-shared clonotypes fell below those of clonotypes shared by all four donors.

CD45RO-negative, CCR7-selected cells formed the naive CD8 fraction, which excluded terminally differentiated effector memory CD45RA+ cells. Germline CDR1 and CDR2: WNHNN and SYGVQD (reference sequence). Trimming pared 0 bases from V and 8 bases from J, leaving 10 bases between. The CDR3 covers 13 residues. The repertoire was sequenced with immunoSEQ multiplex PCR; TCRdb's copy has only in-frame clones and lacks some. The sample yields about 2,200,000 clones, 90% to 95% seen once. Of note for this clone: What it binds is unknown.

The receptor comes from a man aged 18 to 29 in good health. Some clones in this sample may be carry-over from other donors' samples. Input material: naive CD8+ T cells from PBMCs. The rearrangement links TRBV10-1 to TRBJ1-1; TRBD1 is a possible D gene (5 bases). This CDR3 reads CASSESGGSEAFF. The CDR3 DNA follows: TGCGCCAGCAGTGAGTCGGGGGGTAGCGAAGCTTTCTTT.